This TCR beta chain was captured by sequencing in a study of graft-versus-host responses after intestinal transplantation. Study findings and constraints: Recipient marrow showed GvH clones, some seen first in ileum or blood.

This clone came up a few times. Its antigen is still unknown. Lymphocytes from graft epithelium and lamina propria were isolated. V lost 5 bases and J 5 bases, leaving 10 bases between the germline ends. CDR1 and CDR2 (germline): SGHNT, YENEEA. The CDR3 spans 13 residues. Generated by immunoSEQ multiplex PCR, the TCRdb table keeps only in-frame clones and is missing some. The profile shows around 15,000 clones, around three quarters of them singletons. The chain carries TRBV11-3 and TRBJ2-1, with a possible D match to TRBD2 (5 bases). The source material was ileum tissue, sampled 104 days after intestinal transplant. The clonotype comes from a human patient who received an intestinal transplant, so some T cells may come from the graft donor. CDR3 nucleotide sequence: TGTGCCAGCAGCCAGCTAGCCAACAATGAGCAGTTCTTC. It specifies CASSQLANNEQFF.